This T cell receptor beta chain is drawn from a study of blood T cell repertoires in COVID-19. V shed 6 bases and J shed 5 bases, with 16 bases lying between them. The germline CDR1 and CDR2 sequences are SQVTM and ANQGSEA. The CDR3 loop spans 13 amino acids. In the study's own analysis: It was from reference gene primer amplification that nucleated cell counts were estimated. Sequenced by immunoSEQ multiplex PCR; TCRdb stores in-frame clones only, minus some. The V and J calls and clone size are taken from that table; D and trimming were inferred from the DNA. In the table there are about 74,000 clones, more than 75% of which are singletons. Only one count was recorded for this clone.

The receptor comes from a human donor in a cohort sampled during active COVID-19. The sequenced sample was peripheral blood. The genes are TRBV29-1 and TRBJ1-1; tentatively, D is TRBD1 (6 bases). The CDR3 DNA sequence: TGCAGCGTCCTTGAGGGGGGGGGAACTGAAGCTTTCTTT. Amino acids: CSVLEGGGTEAFF.